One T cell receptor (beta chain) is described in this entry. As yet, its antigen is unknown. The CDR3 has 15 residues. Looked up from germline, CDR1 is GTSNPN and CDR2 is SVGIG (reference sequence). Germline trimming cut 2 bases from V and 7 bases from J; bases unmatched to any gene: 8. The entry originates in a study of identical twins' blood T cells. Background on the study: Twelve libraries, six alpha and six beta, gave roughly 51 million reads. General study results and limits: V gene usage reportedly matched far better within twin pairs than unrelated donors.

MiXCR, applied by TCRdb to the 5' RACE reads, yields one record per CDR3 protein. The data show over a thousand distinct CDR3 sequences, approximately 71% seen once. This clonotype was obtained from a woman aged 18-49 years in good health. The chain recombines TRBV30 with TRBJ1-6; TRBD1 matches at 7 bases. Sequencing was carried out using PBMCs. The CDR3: CAWSRGGGLNSPLHF. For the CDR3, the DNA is TGTGCCTGGAGTCGGGGAGGGGGCCTGAATTCACCCCTCCACTTT.